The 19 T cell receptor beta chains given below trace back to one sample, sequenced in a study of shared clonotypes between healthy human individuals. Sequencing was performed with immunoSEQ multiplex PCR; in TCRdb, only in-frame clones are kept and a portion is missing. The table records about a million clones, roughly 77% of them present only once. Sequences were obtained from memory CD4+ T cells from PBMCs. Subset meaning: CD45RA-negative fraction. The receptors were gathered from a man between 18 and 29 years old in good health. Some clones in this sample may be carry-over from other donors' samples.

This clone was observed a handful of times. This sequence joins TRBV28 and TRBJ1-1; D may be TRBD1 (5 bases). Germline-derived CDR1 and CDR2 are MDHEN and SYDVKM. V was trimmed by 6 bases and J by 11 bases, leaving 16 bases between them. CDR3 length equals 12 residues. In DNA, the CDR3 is TGTGCCAGCAGGTCGGGAGGGGTACGGGCTTTCTTT. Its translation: CASRSGGVRAFF.

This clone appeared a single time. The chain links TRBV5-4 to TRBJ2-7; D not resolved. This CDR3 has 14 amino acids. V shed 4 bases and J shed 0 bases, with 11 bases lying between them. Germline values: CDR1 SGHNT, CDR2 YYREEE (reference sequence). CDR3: CASSVDLSSYEQYF. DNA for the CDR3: TGTGCCAGCAGCGTTGATTTAAGCTCCTACGAGCAGTACTTC.

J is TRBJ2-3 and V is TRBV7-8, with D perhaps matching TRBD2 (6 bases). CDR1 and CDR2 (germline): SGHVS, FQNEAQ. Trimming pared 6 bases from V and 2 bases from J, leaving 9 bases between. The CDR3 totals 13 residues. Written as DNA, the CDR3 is TGTGCCAGCAGGGGACTCATCACAGATACGCAGTATTTT. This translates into CASRGLITDTQYF. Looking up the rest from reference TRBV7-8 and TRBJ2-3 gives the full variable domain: GAGVSQSPRYKVAKRGQDVALRCDPISGHVSLFWYQQALGQGPEFLTYFQNEAQLDKSGLPSDRFFAERPEGSVSTLKIQRTQQEDSAVYLCASRGLITDTQYFGPGTRLTVL.

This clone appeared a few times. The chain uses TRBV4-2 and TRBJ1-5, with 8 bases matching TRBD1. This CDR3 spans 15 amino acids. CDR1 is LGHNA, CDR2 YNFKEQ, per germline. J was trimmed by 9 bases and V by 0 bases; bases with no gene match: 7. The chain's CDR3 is CASSQDRGREWPQHF. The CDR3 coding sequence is TGTGCCAGCAGCCAAGACAGGGGGCGCGAATGGCCCCAGCATTTT.

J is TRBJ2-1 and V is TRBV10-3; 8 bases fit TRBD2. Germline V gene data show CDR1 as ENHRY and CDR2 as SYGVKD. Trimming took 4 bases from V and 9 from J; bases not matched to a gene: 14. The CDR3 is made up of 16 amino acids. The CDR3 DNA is TGTGCCATCAGTGTCAAACGAGCGGGAGAAGGATCTGAGCAGTTCTTC. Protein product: CAISVKRAGEGSEQFF.

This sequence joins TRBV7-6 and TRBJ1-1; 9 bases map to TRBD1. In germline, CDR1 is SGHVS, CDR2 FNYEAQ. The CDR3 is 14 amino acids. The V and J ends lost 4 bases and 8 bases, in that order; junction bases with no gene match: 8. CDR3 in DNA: TGTGCCAGCAGCTCGTGGACAGGGGTGAGGGAAGCTTTCTTT. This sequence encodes CASSSWTGVREAFF. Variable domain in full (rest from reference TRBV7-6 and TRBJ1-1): GAGVSQSPRYKVTKRGQDVALRCDPISGHVSLYWYRQALGQGPEFLTYFNYEAQQDKSGLPNDRFSAERPEGSISTLTIQRTEQRDSAMYRCASSSWTGVREAFFGQGTRLTVV.

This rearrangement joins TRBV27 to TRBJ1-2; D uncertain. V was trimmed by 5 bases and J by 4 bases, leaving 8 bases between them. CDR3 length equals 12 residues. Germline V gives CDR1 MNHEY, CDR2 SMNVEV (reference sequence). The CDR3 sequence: CASSGPAYGYTF. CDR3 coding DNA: TGTGCCAGCAGTGGGCCCGCCTATGGCTACACCTTC.

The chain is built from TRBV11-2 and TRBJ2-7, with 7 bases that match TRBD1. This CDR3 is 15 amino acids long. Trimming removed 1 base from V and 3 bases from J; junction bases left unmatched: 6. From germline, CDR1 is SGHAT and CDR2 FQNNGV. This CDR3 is CASSLGLGTVYEQYF. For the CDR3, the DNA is TGTGCCAGCAGCTTAGGTCTGGGGACAGTCTACGAGCAGTACTTC.

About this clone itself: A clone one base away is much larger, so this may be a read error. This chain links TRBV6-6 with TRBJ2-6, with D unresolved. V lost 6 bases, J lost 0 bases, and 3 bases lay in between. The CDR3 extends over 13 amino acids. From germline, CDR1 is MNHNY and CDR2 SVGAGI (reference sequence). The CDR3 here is CASRPSGANVLTF. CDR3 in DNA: TGTGCCAGCAGACCCTCTGGGGCCAACGTCCTGACTTTC.

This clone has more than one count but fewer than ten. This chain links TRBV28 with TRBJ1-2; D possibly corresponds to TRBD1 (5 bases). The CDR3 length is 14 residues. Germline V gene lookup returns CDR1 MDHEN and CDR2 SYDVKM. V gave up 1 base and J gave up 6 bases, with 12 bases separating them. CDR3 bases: TGTGCCAGCAGTTTATTGCCTGGGGGTAATGGCTACACCTTC. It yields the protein CASSLLPGGNGYTF.

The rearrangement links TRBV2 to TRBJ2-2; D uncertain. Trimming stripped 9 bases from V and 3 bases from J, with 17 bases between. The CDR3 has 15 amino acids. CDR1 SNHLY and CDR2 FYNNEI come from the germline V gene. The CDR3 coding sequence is TGTGCCAGTAAGAGAGGTGCGAGTTACACCGGGGAGCTGTTTTTT. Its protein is CASKRGASYTGELFF.

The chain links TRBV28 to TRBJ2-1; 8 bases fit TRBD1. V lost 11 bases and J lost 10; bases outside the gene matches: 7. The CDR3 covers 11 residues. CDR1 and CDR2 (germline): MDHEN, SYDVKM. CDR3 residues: CAAIRTGEQFF. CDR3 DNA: TGTGCCGCCATAAGGACAGGGGAGCAGTTCTTC.

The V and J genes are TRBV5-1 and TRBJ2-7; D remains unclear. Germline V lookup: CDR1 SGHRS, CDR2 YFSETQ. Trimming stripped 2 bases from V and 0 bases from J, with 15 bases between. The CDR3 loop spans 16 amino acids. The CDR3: CASSFTLTLNSYEQYF. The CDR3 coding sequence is TGCGCCAGCAGCTTTACGTTGACTCTTAACTCCTACGAGCAGTACTTC.

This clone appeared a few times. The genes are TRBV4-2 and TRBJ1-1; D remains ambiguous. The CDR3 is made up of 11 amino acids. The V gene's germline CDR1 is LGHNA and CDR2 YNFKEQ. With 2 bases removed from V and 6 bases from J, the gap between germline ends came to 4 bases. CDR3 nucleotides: TGTGCCAGCAGCCAAAGGCCTGAAGCTTTCTTT. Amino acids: CASSQRPEAFF.

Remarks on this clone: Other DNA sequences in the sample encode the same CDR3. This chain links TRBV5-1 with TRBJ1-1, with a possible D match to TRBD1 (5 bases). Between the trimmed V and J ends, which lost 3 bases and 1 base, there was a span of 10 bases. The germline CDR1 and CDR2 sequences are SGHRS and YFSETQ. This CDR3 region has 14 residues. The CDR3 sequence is CASSWGVRNTEAFF. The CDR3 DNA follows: TGCGCCAGCAGCTGGGGGGTTCGGAACACTGAAGCTTTCTTT.

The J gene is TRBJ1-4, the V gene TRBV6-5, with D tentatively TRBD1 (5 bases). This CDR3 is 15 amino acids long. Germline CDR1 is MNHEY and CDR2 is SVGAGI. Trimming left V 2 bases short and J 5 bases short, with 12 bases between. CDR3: CASSYDTGENEKLFF. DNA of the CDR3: TGTGCCAGCAGTTACGACACAGGAGAAAATGAAAAACTGTTTTTT.

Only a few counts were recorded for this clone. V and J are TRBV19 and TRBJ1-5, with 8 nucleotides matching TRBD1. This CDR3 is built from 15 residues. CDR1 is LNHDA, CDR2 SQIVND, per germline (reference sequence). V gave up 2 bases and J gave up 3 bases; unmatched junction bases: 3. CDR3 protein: CASSIYRGFNQPQHF. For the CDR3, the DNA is TGTGCCAGTAGTATATACAGGGGGTTCAATCAGCCCCAGCATTTT.

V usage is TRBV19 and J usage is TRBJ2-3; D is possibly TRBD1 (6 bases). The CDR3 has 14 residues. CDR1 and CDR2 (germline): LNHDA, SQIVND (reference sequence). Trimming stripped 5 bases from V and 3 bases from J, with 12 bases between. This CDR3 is CASSLPRGTDTQYF. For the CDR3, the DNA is TGTGCCAGTAGTCTTCCGAGGGGGACAGATACGCAGTATTTT.

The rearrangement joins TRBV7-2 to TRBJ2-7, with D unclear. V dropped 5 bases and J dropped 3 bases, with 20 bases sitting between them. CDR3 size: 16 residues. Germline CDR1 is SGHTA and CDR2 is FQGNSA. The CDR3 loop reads CASSQRLGLTHYEQYF. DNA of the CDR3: TGTGCCAGCAGCCAGAGACTGGGCCTCACTCACTACGAGCAGTACTTC.